What follows are 10 T cell receptor beta chains derived from one specimen sequenced in a study of T cell changes during pregnancy in multiple sclerosis. The repertoire was sequenced with immunoSEQ multiplex PCR; TCRdb's copy has only in-frame clones and lacks some. The table records tens of thousands of clones, roughly 90% of them present only once. Here the sequenced sample was peripheral blood, taken after pregnancy. These receptors all stem from a female donor in good health, enrolled as a control in a pregnancy study.

The chain combines TRBV4-1 with TRBJ1-6, with TRBD1 identical over 11 bases. This CDR3 has 17 amino acids. CDR1 is MGHRA, CDR2 YSYEKL, per germline. The J segment lost 7 bases and the V segment lost 4 bases, leaving 9 bases of the junction unmatched. In DNA form, the CDR3 reads TGCGCCAGCAGCCCGGACAGGGGGCGATCTGGCAATTCACCCCTCCACTTT. The encoded protein is CASSPDRGRSGNSPLHF.

This chain joins TRBV7-2 and TRBJ2-3, with 10 bases matching TRBD2. Losses at the gene ends were 3 bases for V and 6 bases for J; bases not matched to a gene: 12. Germline V gene lookup returns CDR1 SGHTA and CDR2 FQGNSA. The CDR3 is 17 residues long. As DNA, the CDR3 is TGTGCCAGCAGCTTCCTCCCTAGCGGGGGCCGTTCGGATACGCAGTATTTT. The encoded protein is CASSFLPSGGRSDTQYF. Together with reference TRBV7-2 and TRBJ2-3, the CDR3 gives the full variable domain: GAGVSQSPSNKVTEKGKDVELRCDPISGHTALYWYRQSLGQGLEFLIYFQGNSAPDKSGLPSDRFSAERTGGSVSTLTIQRTQQEDSAVYLCASSFLPSGGRSDTQYFGPGTRLTVL.

This chain links TRBV2 with TRBJ2-5; 11 bases line up with TRBD2. The CDR3 has 15 residues. CDR1 and CDR2 (germline): SNHLY, FYNNEI. V was clipped by 6 bases and J by 5 bases; unmatched bases: 8. CDR3 coding DNA: TGTGCCAGCAGGGCACTAGCGGGAGTTGGGGAGACCCAGTACTTC. It encodes CASRALAGVGETQYF.

The J gene is TRBJ2-7, the V gene TRBV29-1; 7 positions match TRBD2. The CDR3 contains 12 residues. The V gene's germline CDR1 is SQVTM and CDR2 ANQGSEA. With V trimmed by 4 bases and J by 2 bases, 2 bases remained unmatched. The CDR3 DNA follows: TGCAGCGTTGTGGGGGGGACCTACGAGCAGTACTTC. As protein: CSVVGGTYEQYF.

This chain connects TRBV5-1 to TRBJ2-7, with 12 positions matching TRBD2. The germline V gene has CDR1 SGHRS and CDR2 YFSETQ. The CDR3 spans 14 residues. Losses at the gene ends were 4 bases for V and 3 bases for J; bases not matched to a gene: 2. The CDR3 sequence is CASSRTSGNYEQYF. The DNA of the CDR3 is TGCGCCAGCAGCCGGACTAGCGGGAACTACGAGCAGTACTTC.

The chain uses TRBV19 and TRBJ2-1; TRBD2 aligns across 8 bases. Germline lookup yields CDR1 LNHDA and CDR2 SQIVND (reference sequence). J gave up 2 bases and V 5 bases, and 11 bases lay outside the gene matches. This CDR3 has 17 amino acids. CDR3 coding DNA: TGTGCCAGTAGTCATAACGTTCGACTAGCGACCTACAATGAGCAGTTCTTC. Translating it yields CASSHNVRLATYNEQFF.

This chain links TRBV19 with TRBJ1-5, with 7 bases aligning to TRBD1. The CDR3 consists of 22 residues. V trimming: 0 bases; J trimming: 3 bases; junction bases outside the gene matches: 23. Germline CDR1 is LNHDA and CDR2 is SQIVND (reference sequence). The CDR3 sequence: CASSIDNGVALTGVIINQPQHF. In nucleotides, the CDR3 is TGTGCCAGTAGTATAGACAACGGGGTTGCGTTAACAGGGGTTATTATCAATCAGCCCCAGCATTTT.

In this sample, this clone turned up once. The V call is TRBV30, the J call TRBJ2-7, with 9 bases matching TRBD1. This CDR3 contains 13 residues. Losses at the gene ends were 7 bases for V and 2 bases for J; bases not matched to a gene: 6. Per the germline V gene, CDR1 is GTSNPN and CDR2 is SVGIG (reference sequence). CDR3 region: CASFDRGTYEQYF. The CDR3 nucleotides read TGTGCCTCCTTCGACAGGGGGACCTACGAGCAGTACTTC.

This chain connects TRBV6-6 to TRBJ2-7; tentative D call: TRBD2 (5 bases). V was shortened by 7 bases and J by 2 bases, with 6 bases between the two germline ends. This CDR3 spans 11 amino acids. CDR1 MNHNY and CDR2 SVGAGI come from the germline V gene (reference sequence). The CDR3 here is CASTGTYEQYF. The CDR3 DNA reads as TGTGCCAGCACCGGGACCTACGAGCAGTACTTC.

The chain uses TRBV12-5 and TRBJ2-1, with D perhaps matching TRBD1 (5 bases). V was pared by 6 bases and J by 9 bases, with 12 bases between. The CDR3 totals 12 residues. Germline CDR1 reads LGHNT; CDR2 reads FRNRAP. The CDR3 here is CASGNMGPEQFF. In DNA, the CDR3 is TGTGCTAGTGGAAACATGGGGCCTGAGCAGTTCTTC.